Listed below are T cell receptor beta chains from one sample, sequenced in a study of shared clonotypes between healthy human individuals. Using immunoSEQ multiplex PCR, the repertoire was profiled, and TCRdb retains in-frame clones only, with some absent. The sample contains 2.3 million or so clones, just over 90% of which appear only once. Sample: naive CD4+ T cells from PBMCs. These receptors all stem from a man between 18 and 35 years old in good health. Some clones in this sample may be carry-over from other donors' samples. Each CDR3 is given with its conserved first and last residue. D genes are given only for firm matches. Only part of the rows carry a size: once, few, many, or a class if the clone is expanded.

cdr3_length | clone_size | j_call | d_call | v_call | cdr3_aa | cdr3_nt
11 | - | TRBJ2-3 | - | TRBV18 | CASSPQDTQYF | TGTGCCAGCTCACCACAGGATACGCAGTATTTT
13 | few | TRBJ2-7 | - | TRBV29-1 | CSVAQGRVGEQYF | TGCAGCGTTGCCCAGGGACGGGTTGGCGAGCAGTACTTC
16 | - | TRBJ2-1 | - | TRBV7-3 | CASSPLEGSNYNEQFF | TGTGCCAGCAGCCCCTTGGAGGGGAGTAACTACAATGAGCAGTTCTTC
10 | - | TRBJ2-5 | - | TRBV20-1 | CSAHQETQYF | TGCAGTGCGCACCAAGAGACCCAGTACTTC
15 | - | TRBJ2-1 | - | TRBV27 | CASRRPSYSYNEQFF | TGTGCCAGCCGGCGCCCTTCTTACTCCTACAATGAGCAGTTCTTC
14 | - | TRBJ1-2 | TRBD1 | TRBV5-1 | CASSPGQSNYGYTF | TGCGCCAGCAGCCCGGGACAGTCTAACTATGGCTACACCTTC
15 | - | TRBJ2-7 | - | TRBV6-5 | CASSTPFGGSYEQYF | TGTGCCAGCAGTACCCCCTTTGGGGGTTCCTACGAGCAGTACTTC
19 | - | TRBJ2-1 | TRBD2 | TRBV28 | CASSYSPWTSGTSYNEQFF | TGTGCCAGCAGCTACTCACCTTGGACTAGCGGGACATCCTACAATGAGCAGTTCTTC
16 | once | TRBJ2-1 | - | TRBV19 | CASSISPGMGGGRQFF | TGTGCCAGTAGTATCTCCCCAGGTATGGGCGGGGGCAGGCAGTTCTTC
17 | - | TRBJ2-3 | TRBD1 | TRBV5-1 | CASSSRPGGAGTDTQYF | TGCGCCAGCAGCTCACGGCCAGGGGGCGCCGGCACAGATACGCAGTATTTT
12 | - | TRBJ1-2 | - | TRBV28 | CASSSRNYGYTF | TGTGCCAGCAGTAGCAGGAACTATGGCTACACCTTC
15 | - | TRBJ1-2 | - | TRBV5-1 | CASSSEAPRLGGYTF | TGCGCCAGCAGCTCAGAAGCCCCGAGATTGGGTGGCTACACCTTC
14 | - | TRBJ2-5 | - | TRBV14 | CASSQGMREETQYF | TGTGCCAGCAGCCAAGGGATGAGGGAAGAGACCCAGTACTTC
15 | - | TRBJ1-1 | TRBD1 | TRBV5-5 | CASSPTGQGRPEAFF | TGTGCCAGCAGCCCAACGGGACAGGGAAGGCCTGAAGCTTTCTTT
13 | once | TRBJ1-5 | - | TRBV2 | CASRGRGNQPQHF | TGTGCCAGCAGAGGCCGGGGGAATCAGCCCCAGCATTTT
15 | - | TRBJ2-7 | TRBD1 | TRBV11-2 | CASSALKDRVLEQYF | TGTGCCAGCAGCGCCTTAAAGGACAGGGTGCTCGAGCAGTACTTC
16 | once | TRBJ2-2 | TRBD2 | TRBV5-4 | CASSPRTSGNTGELFF | TGTGCCAGCAGCCCAAGGACTAGCGGCAACACCGGGGAGCTGTTTTTT
16 | once | TRBJ1-2 | - | TRBV4-1 | CASSQDSRAGPYGYTF | TGCGCCAGCAGCCAAGATAGTAGGGCAGGACCCTATGGCTACACCTTC